This record looks at one TCR beta chain sequence and its context. Antigen: not known. The data belong to a study of shared clonotypes between healthy human individuals. Whole-study results and caveats: Investigators collected only blood, and repertoires in tissues likely differ. Clonotype sharing among donors likely depends on sequencing depth. Unshared clonotypes carried lower generation probabilities than those common to all four donors.

Generated by immunoSEQ multiplex PCR, the TCRdb table keeps only in-frame clones and is missing some. The sample lists over 2 million clones, roughly 96% occurring once. The length of the CDR3 is 15 residues. Trimming shortened V by 6 bases and J by 8 bases, and 19 bases separated the two germline ends. Germline values: CDR1 ENHRY, CDR2 SYGVKD. Sequenced material: naive CD4+ T cells sorted from blood. Regarding subset: CD45RA+ positively selected. The chain combines TRBV10-3 with TRBJ1-4, with D possibly matching TRBD1 (6 bases). This TCR was recovered from a man aged 18 to 30 in good health. The CDR3 bases are TGTGCCATCAGCGAGGGGACACAGGGAGGCGAAAAACTGTTTTTT. Translation gives CAISEGTQGGEKLFF.